These T cell receptor beta chains were read from a single sample in a study of control samples from healthy donors and cancer patients. Assay used: immunoSEQ multiplex PCR; TCRdb lists only in-frame clones, some missing. The sample consists of about 160,000 clones, approximately 93% of them appearing once. Material for sequencing was blood. These receptors all stem from a woman aged 40 to 50 in good health. Both conserved end residues are part of each CDR3. D genes are given only for firm matches. The size entry is marked missing in some rows and otherwise reads once, few, many or a size class.

TRBV6-9	-	TRBJ1-1	-	TGTGCCAGCAGTTATTGGGAGGCAGGGGACACTGAAGCTTTCTTT	CASSYWEAGDTEAFF
TRBV18	-	TRBJ2-2	-	TGTGCCAGCTCGACCGACGGACGGATGAACACCGGGGAGCTGTTTTTT	CASSTDGRMNTGELFF
TRBV19	TRBD1	TRBJ1-5	-	TGTGCCAGTAGCCACGGACAGGACAATCAGCCCCAGCATTTT	CASSHGQDNQPQHF
TRBV5-1	-	TRBJ2-1	many	TGCGCCAGCAGCTCTCGACGGCCTAATGAGCAGTTCTTC	CASSSRRPNEQFF
TRBV7-8	TRBD1	TRBJ1-4	-	TGTGCCAGCAGCTTGGACGTGACAGGGGGAGCGGCTAATGAAAAACTGTTTTTT	CASSLDVTGGAANEKLFF
TRBV4-3	-	TRBJ1-1	-	TGCGCCAGCAGCCACGCAGGGGTAGGGAACACTGAAGCTTTCTTT	CASSHAGVGNTEAFF
TRBV19	-	TRBJ1-2	-	TGTGCCAGTAGTCTCAAGACGCTTGGCTACACCTTC	CASSLKTLGYTF
TRBV4-3	-	TRBJ2-7	-	TGCGCCAGCAGCCAAGGAGGGGACGGTCCGCAGTACTTC	CASSQGGDGPQYF
TRBV14	-	TRBJ1-2	-	TGTGCCAGCAGCCAAGAGTGGGGGGACTATGGCTACACCTTC	CASSQEWGDYGYTF
TRBV5-1	-	TRBJ2-5	-	TGCGCCAGCAGCCTGGCCTGGGGGATTGCCGAAGAGACCCAGTACTTC	CASSLAWGIAEETQYF
TRBV11-1	TRBD2	TRBJ2-7	-	TGTGCCAGCAGCTCAACACTAGCGTCCGACGAGCAGTACTTC	CASSSTLASDEQYF
TRBV11-2	TRBD1	TRBJ1-4	once	TGTGCCAGCATGCAACCCGGGACAGGGAGAGAAAAACTGTTTTTT	CASMQPGTGREKLFF
TRBV19	-	TRBJ1-2	-	TGTGCCAGTAGTATTGGCAGGGTTAGCTATGGCTACACCTTC	CASSIGRVSYGYTF
TRBV6-2/TRBV6-3	-	TRBJ2-7	-	TGTGCCAGCAGCCTTGGCAGGGGCTACGAGCAGTACTTC	CASSLGRGYEQYF
TRBV6-5	-	TRBJ1-2	-	TGTGCCAGCAGCGACCGGGACACTTTCTATGGCTACACCTTC	CASSDRDTFYGYTF
TRBV4-3	TRBD2	TRBJ2-5	-	TGCGCCAGCAGCCAAGACGGCGCGAGCGGGAGCGCGTGGGAGACCCAGTACTTC	CASSQDGASGSAWETQYF
TRBV27	-	TRBJ1-5	-	TGTGCCAGCAGTTTGACGGCTTGGGATAGCAATCAGCCCCAGCATTTT	CASSLTAWDSNQPQHF
TRBV14	-	TRBJ1-3	-	TGTGCCAGCAGCCGGGGACAATTCTCTGGAAACACCATATATTTT	CASSRGQFSGNTIYF
TRBV9	TRBD1	TRBJ2-5	-	TGTGCCAGCAGCGTAGGGGGACAGCGAAATCAAGAGACCCAGTACTTC	CASSVGGQRNQETQYF
TRBV12-5	-	TRBJ1-5	-	TGTGCTAGTGCCCCCGGGACATCCACGTGGAGCAATCAGCCCCAGCATTTT	CASAPGTSTWSNQPQHF
TRBV11-2	-	TRBJ2-7	-	TGTGCCAGCAGCTTAATTAAGGGTTCGGACGAGCAGTACTTC	CASSLIKGSDEQYF
TRBV5-6	TRBD1	TRBJ1-5	-	TGTGCCAGCAGCCTTGGGACAGGGATAGGGAATCAGCCCCAGCATTTT	CASSLGTGIGNQPQHF
TRBV6-6	TRBD1	TRBJ1-6	-	TGTGCCAGCAGTCGACAGGGGAGCTCCTATAATTCACCCCTCCACTTT	CASSRQGSSYNSPLHF
TRBV5-1	TRBD1	TRBJ1-6	-	TGCGCCAGCAGACTAGGACAGGGCAAGTTTAATTCACCCCTCCACTTT	CASRLGQGKFNSPLHF
TRBV10-3	-	TRBJ1-5	-	TGTGCCATCAGTGAAAAGGACGGTCAGCCCCAGCATTTT	CAISEKDGQPQHF
TRBV7-2	TRBD1	TRBJ1-5	-	TGTGCCAGCAGCTTAGTTTTCAGGGGGGATCAGCCCCAGCATTTT	CASSLVFRGDQPQHF
TRBV5-1	TRBD1	TRBJ1-5	-	TGCGCCAGCAGCTTGGGGACAGGGAGCAATCAGCCCCAGCATTTT	CASSLGTGSNQPQHF
TRBV4-1	-	TRBJ1-5	-	TGCGCCAGCAGCCAAGATCAGGAAGTAGGGCTCAATCAGCCCCAGCATTTT	CASSQDQEVGLNQPQHF
TRBV7-9	-	TRBJ1-5	many	TGTGCCAGCAGCTTATGGAATCAGCCCCAGCATTTT	CASSLWNQPQHF
TRBV27	TRBD1	TRBJ1-2	-	TGTGCCAGCAGTTTAGGAGGAGGGGGCAGGGACTATGGCTACACCTTC	CASSLGGGGRDYGYTF
TRBV27	-	TRBJ1-2	few	TGTGCCAGCAGACCCGCGGGCCTTACCTTTAACTATGGCTACACCTTC	CASRPAGLTFNYGYTF
TRBV2	TRBD1	TRBJ2-7	-	TGTGCCAGCAGTGAGGGACAGCTATTCTCCTACGAGCAGTACTTC	CASSEGQLFSYEQYF
TRBV27	TRBD1	TRBJ1-1	-	TGTGCCAGCAGTGAGACAGGGGGTAGCACTGAAGCTTTCTTT	CASSETGGSTEAFF
TRBV20-1	-	TRBJ1-5	-	TGCAGTGCTAGAGCAGGAGAGCCCCAGCATTTT	CSARAGEPQHF
TRBV6-1	-	TRBJ1-1	-	TGTGCCAGCAGTGAAAGGCCCAGGGCGGACACTGAAGCTTTCTTT	CASSERPRADTEAFF
TRBV28	TRBD1	TRBJ2-1	-	TGTGCCACCTCCCCCCCGACAGGGTCTGCTGATGAGCAGTTCTTC	CATSPPTGSADEQFF
TRBV12-3/TRBV12-4	-	TRBJ1-1	-	TGTGCCAGCAGTGCTCGCACTGAAGCTTTCTTT	CASSARTEAFF
TRBV7-7	TRBD2	TRBJ2-1	-	TGTGCCAGCAGCCAACTAGCGGGGGGTTTAAATGAGCAGTTCTTC	CASSQLAGGLNEQFF
TRBV6-5	-	TRBJ2-3	-	TGTGCCAGCAGTTTAAACGATGCGCAGTATTTT	CASSLNDAQYF
TRBV11-2	TRBD1	TRBJ1-5	-	TGTGCCAGCAGCTTAGATTCAGGGGGGAACCAGCCCCAGCATTTT	CASSLDSGGNQPQHF
TRBV9	-	TRBJ2-1	-	TGTGCCAGCAGCGTAGTGGGCCGGGGCTCCTACAATGAGCAGTTCTTC	CASSVVGRGSYNEQFF
TRBV7-2	-	TRBJ1-2	-	TGTGCCAGCAGCCTAGGGCAGCTGTCGGGCTACACCTTC	CASSLGQLSGYTF
TRBV14	-	TRBJ1-2	-	TGTGCCAGCAGCCAAGATGGCCGCAGTTACTATGGCTACACCTTC	CASSQDGRSYYGYTF
TRBV5-1	TRBD1	TRBJ2-3	-	TGCGCCAGCAGCTTAGACTCGGGACAGGGTCGGGCGCAGTATTTT	CASSLDSGQGRAQYF
TRBV7-6	TRBD1	TRBJ1-5	-	TGTGCCAGCAGCGAGAGGACAGGGGGCAATCAGCCCCAGCATTTT	CASSERTGGNQPQHF
TRBV2	-	TRBJ2-7	-	TGTGCCAGCAGTGAAGTATCGTGGCACCTCCGTAGGTTC	CASSEVSWHLRRF
TRBV5-4	-	TRBJ2-7	-	TGTGCCAGCAGCGATAGCTCCTACGAGCAGTACTTC	CASSDSSYEQYF
TRBV5-4	-	TRBJ1-2	-	TGTGCCAGCAGCCTGGACGGAGATGGCTACACCTTC	CASSLDGDGYTF
TRBV5-5	-	TRBJ2-7	-	TGTGCCAGCAGCTTGGGGCAGTACGAGCAGTACTTC	CASSLGQYEQYF
TRBV6-5	-	TRBJ2-5	-	TGTGCCAGCAGTAAACAAGAGACCCAGTACTTC	CASSKQETQYF
TRBV5-1	TRBD1	TRBJ2-5	-	TGCGCCAGCAGCTTGGGAGGGGGCGAAGAGACCCAGTACTTC	CASSLGGGEETQYF
TRBV7-9	-	TRBJ2-1	-	TGTGCCAGCAGCTTAGATCTATTCCTAGCTTGGGGCAATGAGCAGTTCTTC	CASSLDLFLAWGNEQFF
TRBV30	-	TRBJ2-1	once	TGTGCCTGGAGTTCCCTAATGGGACAATCCTACAATGAGCAGTTCTTC	CAWSSLMGQSYNEQFF
TRBV7-3	-	TRBJ1-1	-	TGTGCCAGCAGCTTAGCTAGGGAGGGGACTGAAGCTTTCTTT	CASSLAREGTEAFF
TRBV27	-	TRBJ2-7	-	TGTGCCAGCAGTTCGGGACCGATCTACGAGCAGTACTTC	CASSSGPIYEQYF
TRBV19	-	TRBJ1-2	once	TGTGCCAGTAGTGGACAGCTCCTCTATGGCTACACCTTC	CASSGQLLYGYTF
TRBV10-2	-	TRBJ2-2	-	TGCGCCAGCAGGGACTCCTCCCGGGCGGACACCGGGGAGCTGTTTTTT	CASRDSSRADTGELFF
TRBV4-1	-	TRBJ1-5	-	TGCGCCAGCAGCCAAGATCTTAGCAGGTCAAATCAGCCCCAGCATTTT	CASSQDLSRSNQPQHF
TRBV5-1	-	TRBJ1-2	-	TGCGCCAGCAGCTTGGCGCGGGCTGACTATGGCTACACCTTC	CASSLARADYGYTF
TRBV4-3	TRBD1	TRBJ2-7	-	TGCGCCAGCAGCCAAGATGGGACAGGGACCGACGAGCAGTACTTC	CASSQDGTGTDEQYF